The 21 T cell receptor beta chains presented below share a single source sample, sequenced in a study of T cells after yellow fever vaccination. TCRdb reprocessed the 5' RACE reads via MiXCR and lists one record per CDR3 protein. The sample holds 250,000 to 350,000 distinct CDR3 sequences, under 9% seen once. This material consisted of CD4+ T cells sorted from PBMCs, taken 5 days after the yellow fever booster vaccination. These receptors were obtained from a man aged 18-30 years who received the YFV17D yellow fever vaccine.

The V call is TRBV27, the J call TRBJ2-1; 11 bases fit TRBD2. Losses at the gene ends were 5 bases for V and 3 bases for J; bases not matched to a gene: 12. The CDR3 spans 18 residues. The V gene's germline CDR1 is MNHEY and CDR2 SMNVEV (reference sequence). The CDR3 DNA follows: TGTGCCAGCAGTCCCCAGGGTCCTAGCGGGGGGCTCTACAATGAGCAGTTCTTC. This codes for CASSPQGPSGGLYNEQFF.

There are a few counts of this clonotype. The V call is TRBV7-2, the J call TRBJ2-4; D remains ambiguous. Germline V gene sequence: CDR1 SGHTA, CDR2 FQGNSA. This CDR3 spans 15 amino acids. Trimming left V 1 base short and J 0 bases short, with 7 bases between. CDR3 amino acids: CASSLEGLAKNIQYF. CDR3 DNA sequence: TGTGCCAGCAGCTTAGAGGGTCTAGCCAAAAACATTCAGTACTTC. Looking up the rest from reference TRBV7-2 and TRBJ2-4 gives the full variable domain: GAGVSQSPSNKVTEKGKDVELRCDPISGHTALYWYRQSLGQGLEFLIYFQGNSAPDKSGLPSDRFSAERTGGSVSTLTIQRTQQEDSAVYLCASSLEGLAKNIQYFGAGTRLSVL.

This clonotype was picked up a small number of times. In DNA, the CDR3 is TGCGCCACCGCCGGTGGGACAGGGGTTACCGGGGAGCTGTTTTTT. This gives the protein CATAGGTGVTGELFF. This chain connects TRBV4-1 to TRBJ2-2; 10 nucleotides match TRBD1. The V gene's germline CDR1 is MGHRA and CDR2 YSYEKL. The CDR3 has 15 amino acids. V dropped 10 bases and J dropped 5; count of bases not matched to a gene: 10.

This clonotype has a count of ten or more. One end of the junction does not line up with germline, which may come from a read error. The V call is TRBV7-2, the J call TRBJ2-4; possible D gene TRBD2, 6 bases. The CDR3 totals 12 residues. The germline gives CDR1 SGHTA, CDR2 FQGNSA. The CDR3 loop is CASSDVLAEVSF. CDR3 nucleotide sequence: TGTGCCAGCAGCGACGTACTAGCCGAGGTATCTTTC.

This rearrangement joins TRBV7-9 to TRBJ2-7, with TRBD2 matching over 7 bases. The CDR3 sequence is 14 residues long. V lost 5 bases, J lost 7 bases, and 11 bases stayed unmatched. The germline V gene has CDR1 SEHNR and CDR2 FQNEAQ (reference sequence). CDR3 in amino acids: CASSPYPQLAEQYF. CDR3 nucleotides: TGTGCCAGCAGCCCATACCCCCAACTAGCGGAGCAGTACTTC.

This clonotype was recorded a few times. The chain uses TRBV3-1 and TRBJ1-3; D ambiguous. The V end was cut by 1 base, the J end by 3 bases, with 16 bases between. Germline V gene sequence: CDR1 LGHDT, CDR2 YNNKEL (reference sequence). The CDR3 is 17 amino acids. CDR3 residues: CASSQGVAGFFGNTIYF. CDR3 sequence (DNA): TGTGCCAGCAGCCAAGGTGTAGCTGGGTTCTTTGGAAACACCATATATTTT. Looking up the rest from reference TRBV3-1 and TRBJ1-3 gives the full variable domain: DTAVSQTPKYLVTQMGNDKSIKCEQNLGHDTMYWYKQDSKKFLKIMFSYNNKELIINETVPNRFSPKSPDKAHLNLHINSLELGDSAVYFCASSQGVAGFFGNTIYFGEGSWLTVV.

Remarks on this clonotype: A much larger clone is a single base away; this may be a read error. The rearrangement links TRBV25-1 to TRBJ2-7; TRBD2 is a possible D gene (6 bases). CDR3 length equals 14 residues. Germline-derived CDR1 and CDR2 are MGHDK and SYGVNS. For the CDR3, the DNA is TGTGCCAGCAGTAAGGCGGGGAGCTCCTACGAGAAGTACTTC. Protein product: CASSKAGSSYEKYF.

The CDR3 DNA is TGTGCCAGTAGTGCGGACCCCTTACAGCCCCAGCATTTT. It translates to CASSADPLQPQHF. The chain combines TRBV19 with TRBJ1-5; D gene uncertain. The V end lost 5 bases, the J end lost 7 bases, and 12 bases lay between the germline ends. Germline lookup yields CDR1 LNHDA and CDR2 SQIVND (reference sequence). This CDR3 is built from 13 residues. Based on the CDR3 plus reference TRBV19 and TRBJ1-5, the full variable domain is DGGITQSPKYLFRKEGQNVTLSCEQNLNHDAMYWYRQDPGQGLRLIYYSQIVNDFQKGDIAEGYSVSREKKESFPLTVTSAQKNPTAFYLCASSADPLQPQHFGDGTRLSIL.

This clonotype has only a few counts. V gene TRBV28 combines with J gene TRBJ1-5, with 9 positions matching TRBD1. Germline trimming cut 6 bases from V and 4 bases from J; bases unmatched to any gene: 10. The CDR3 consists of 16 residues. CDR1 is MDHEN, CDR2 SYDVKM, per germline. This chain's CDR3 is CASRYSGTGRNQPQHF. The CDR3 DNA is TGTGCCAGCAGATACTCCGGGACAGGGAGAAATCAGCCCCAGCATTTT.

This clonotype was found a few times. The chain employs TRBV3-1 and TRBJ2-5; D might be TRBD2 (5 bases). This CDR3 region has 14 residues. V was clipped by 1 base and J by 2 bases, with 8 bases between them. Germline CDR1 LGHDT, CDR2 YNNKEL (reference sequence). CDR3: CASSQGVAQETQYF. For the CDR3, the DNA is TGTGCCAGCAGCCAAGGAGTAGCGCAAGAGACCCAGTACTTC.

This clonotype turned up a few times. The chain has TRBV2 and TRBJ2-7; D not resolved. The CDR3 is made up of 12 amino acids. Per the germline V gene, CDR1 is SNHLY and CDR2 is FYNNEI. The V end lost 3 bases, the J end lost 6 bases, and 9 bases lay between the germline ends. The CDR3: CASSENVPEQYV. The CDR3 bases are TGTGCCAGCAGTGAGAACGTACCCGAGCAGTACGTC.

A few counts support this clonotype. The chain recombines TRBV4-2 with TRBJ2-5, with 8 bases aligning to TRBD1. This CDR3 spans 15 amino acids. Trimming cost V 4 bases and J 1 base; bases outside gene matches: 5. Germline assignment: CDR1 LGHNA and CDR2 YNFKEQ. The CDR3 is CASSRDGTGQETQYF. CDR3 sequence (DNA): TGTGCCAGCAGCCGAGACGGGACAGGCCAAGAGACCCAGTACTTC.

This clonotype was seen repeatedly, ten times or more. The V and J genes are TRBV29-1 and TRBJ1-2; D is perhaps TRBD1 (6 bases). Germline CDR1 and CDR2: SQVTM and ANQGSEA. This CDR3 comprises 13 residues. V gave up 6 bases and J gave up 0 bases, with 11 bases separating them. CDR3 residues: CSVGTPTNYGYTF. CDR3 nucleotides: TGCAGCGTGGGGACACCCACTAACTATGGCTACACCTTC.

This clonotype occurred many times. The chain links TRBV24-1 to TRBJ2-2; D unclear. CDR3 length: 17 residues. Germline V gene data show CDR1 as KGHDR and CDR2 as SFDVKD. V dropped 4 bases and J dropped 1 base, with 15 bases sitting between them. The CDR3 is CATSDSGWLRNTGELFF. The CDR3 DNA sequence: TGTGCCACCAGTGACTCTGGGTGGCTTAGGAACACCGGGGAGCTGTTTTTT.

This clonotype appeared a few times. The chain couples TRBV7-9 to TRBJ2-2; TRBD1 aligns across 7 bases. The junction had 3 bases not matched to a gene; V was cut back by 6 bases and J by 2 bases. The CDR3 is 14 residues long. Looked up from germline, CDR1 is SEHNR and CDR2 is FQNEAQ (reference sequence). Written as DNA, the CDR3 is TGTGCCAGCAGACGGACAGGAAACACCGGGGAGCTGTTTTTT. Its protein product is CASRRTGNTGELFF.

The rearrangement uses TRBV4-2 and TRBJ2-3; 8 nucleotides agree with TRBD2. Germline CDR1 is LGHNA and CDR2 is YNFKEQ. V dropped 3 bases and J dropped 1; count of bases not matched to a gene: 3. The CDR3 has 15 amino acids. The CDR3 sequence: CASSHGGAGTDTQYF. CDR3 nucleotide sequence: TGTGCCAGCAGCCACGGGGGGGCCGGCACAGATACGCAGTATTTT.

In its sample, this clonotype was seen many times. The chain recombines TRBV7-6 with TRBJ1-1; D possibly corresponds to TRBD1 (6 bases). This CDR3 contains 15 residues. Deletions cut 1 base from V and 5 bases from J, with 14 bases between. Germline loops: CDR1 SGHVS, CDR2 FNYEAQ. This CDR3 reads CASSLVNGGVTEAFF. The DNA for the CDR3 is TGTGCCAGCAGCTTAGTAAACGGGGGCGTTACTGAAGCTTTCTTT.

The sample holds many counts of this clonotype. The chain joins TRBV2 to TRBJ1-5; no clear D. The CDR3 loop spans 13 amino acids. The V end lost 8 bases, the J end lost 7 bases, and 15 bases lay between the germline ends. The V gene's germline CDR1 is SNHLY and CDR2 FYNNEI. CDR3 DNA sequence: TGTGCCAGCCACAATTTGGGGTCCCAGCCCCAGCATTTT. It is translated as CASHNLGSQPQHF.

This clonotype has only a few counts. The rearrangement links TRBV2 to TRBJ2-7; no reliable D call. The V end was cut by 0 bases, the J end by 7 bases, with 4 bases between. In germline, CDR1 is SNHLY, CDR2 FYNNEI. The CDR3 consists of 11 residues. For the CDR3, the DNA is TGTGCCAGCAGTGAAGCGGGGGAGCAGTACGTC. Translating gives CASSEAGEQYV.

In its sample, this clonotype was seen a few times. The junction does not match germline at one end; this may be a read error. The chain joins TRBV2 to TRBJ2-7, with D possibly TRBD2 on 7 matching bases. The CDR3 has 12 amino acids. Germline V lookup: CDR1 SNHLY, CDR2 FYNNEI. The CDR3 nucleotides read TGTGCCAGCAGGGAAGGGGGGGACGAGCAGTACTTC. Its protein is CASREGGDEQYF.

The chain uses TRBV5-1 and TRBJ1-2; no firm D call. Trimming took off 3 bases at V and 5 bases at J, with 8 bases between the two ends. Per the germline V gene, CDR1 is SGHRS and CDR2 is YFSETQ. There are 12 residues in the CDR3. This CDR3 is CASSSTFYGYTF. CDR3 DNA sequence: TGCGCCAGCAGCTCGACTTTTTATGGCTACACCTTC.